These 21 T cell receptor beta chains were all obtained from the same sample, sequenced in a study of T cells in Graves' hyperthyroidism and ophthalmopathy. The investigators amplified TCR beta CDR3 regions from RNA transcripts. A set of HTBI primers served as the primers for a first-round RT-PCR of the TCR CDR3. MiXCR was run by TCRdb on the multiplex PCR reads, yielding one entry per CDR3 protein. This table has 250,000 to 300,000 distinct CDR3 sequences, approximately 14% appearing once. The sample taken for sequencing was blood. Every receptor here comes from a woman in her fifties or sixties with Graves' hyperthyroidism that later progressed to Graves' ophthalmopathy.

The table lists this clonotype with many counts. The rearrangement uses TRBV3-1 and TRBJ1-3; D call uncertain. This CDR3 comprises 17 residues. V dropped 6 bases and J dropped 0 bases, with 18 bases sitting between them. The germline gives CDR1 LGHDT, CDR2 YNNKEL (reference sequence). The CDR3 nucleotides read TGTGCCAGCAGTCTCCTCGGATCATCGTCCTCTGGAAACACCATATATTTT. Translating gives CASSLLGSSSSGNTIYF.

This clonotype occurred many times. The CDR3 spells CSASSSPAQETQYF. The CDR3 coding sequence is TGCAGTGCTAGCTCTAGCCCTGCTCAAGAGACCCAGTACTTC. The J gene is TRBJ2-5, the V gene TRBV20-1; a weak D match, TRBD2 (5 bases). Germline CDR1 and CDR2: DFQATT and SNEGSKA (reference sequence). CDR3 length: 14 amino acids. V gave up 3 bases and J gave up 2 bases, with 13 bases separating them.

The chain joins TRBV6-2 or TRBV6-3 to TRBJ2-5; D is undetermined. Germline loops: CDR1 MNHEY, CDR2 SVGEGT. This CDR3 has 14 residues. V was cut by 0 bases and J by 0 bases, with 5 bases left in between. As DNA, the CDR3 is TGTGCCAGCAGTTACTCCCGGAACCAAGAGACCCAGTACTTC. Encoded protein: CASSYSRNQETQYF.

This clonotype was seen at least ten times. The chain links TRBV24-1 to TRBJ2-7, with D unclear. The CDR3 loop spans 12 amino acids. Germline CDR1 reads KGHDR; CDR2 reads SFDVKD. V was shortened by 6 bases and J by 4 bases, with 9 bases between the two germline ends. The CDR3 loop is CATSPNGYEQYF. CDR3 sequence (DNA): TGTGCCACCAGTCCCAACGGTTACGAGCAGTACTTC.

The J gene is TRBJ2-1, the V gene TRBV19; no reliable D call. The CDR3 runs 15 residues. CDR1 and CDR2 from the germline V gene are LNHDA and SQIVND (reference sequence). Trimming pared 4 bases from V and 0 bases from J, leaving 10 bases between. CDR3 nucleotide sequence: TGTGCCAGTAGTAAAGTCTACCCCTCCTACAATGAGCAGTTCTTC. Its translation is CASSKVYPSYNEQFF.

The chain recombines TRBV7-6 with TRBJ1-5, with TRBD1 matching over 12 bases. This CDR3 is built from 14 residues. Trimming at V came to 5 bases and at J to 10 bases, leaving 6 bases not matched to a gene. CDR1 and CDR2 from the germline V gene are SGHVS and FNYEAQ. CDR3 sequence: CASSRGQGAEPQHF. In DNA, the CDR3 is TGTGCCAGCAGCCGGGGACAGGGGGCGGAACCCCAGCATTTT.

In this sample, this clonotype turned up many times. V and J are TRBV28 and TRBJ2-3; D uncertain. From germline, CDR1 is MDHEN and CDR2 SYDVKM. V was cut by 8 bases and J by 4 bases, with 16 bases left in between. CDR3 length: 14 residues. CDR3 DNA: TGTGCCAGCGGTGGAGCTTCGTTTGCAGATACGCAGTATTTT. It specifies CASGGASFADTQYF.

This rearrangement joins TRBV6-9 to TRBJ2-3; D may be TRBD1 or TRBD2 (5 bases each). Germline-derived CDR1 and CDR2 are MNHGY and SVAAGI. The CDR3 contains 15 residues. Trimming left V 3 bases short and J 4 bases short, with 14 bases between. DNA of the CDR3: TGTGCCAGCAGTTACTTCCGGGACCCCCCAGATACGCAGTATTTT. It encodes CASSYFRDPPDTQYF.

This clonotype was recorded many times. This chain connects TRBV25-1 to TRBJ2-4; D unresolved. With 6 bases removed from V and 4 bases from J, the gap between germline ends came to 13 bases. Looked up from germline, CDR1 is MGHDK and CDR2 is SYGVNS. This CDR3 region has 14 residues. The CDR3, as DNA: TGTGCCAGCAGCGCGTACACGACTAAAAACATTCAGTACTTC. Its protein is CASSAYTTKNIQYF.

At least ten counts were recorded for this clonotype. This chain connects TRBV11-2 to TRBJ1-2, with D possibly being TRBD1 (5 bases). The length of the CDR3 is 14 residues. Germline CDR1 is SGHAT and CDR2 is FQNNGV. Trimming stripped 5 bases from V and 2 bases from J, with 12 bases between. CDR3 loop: CASSPEDTNYGYTF. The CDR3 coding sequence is TGTGCCAGCAGCCCCGAGGACACAAACTATGGCTACACCTTC.

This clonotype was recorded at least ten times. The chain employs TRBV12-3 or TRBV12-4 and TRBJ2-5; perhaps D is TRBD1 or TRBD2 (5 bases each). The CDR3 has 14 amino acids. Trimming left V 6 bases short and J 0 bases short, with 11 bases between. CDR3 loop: CASSPGRDQETQYF. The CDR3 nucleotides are TGTGCCAGCAGCCCGGGGCGGGACCAAGAGACCCAGTACTTC.

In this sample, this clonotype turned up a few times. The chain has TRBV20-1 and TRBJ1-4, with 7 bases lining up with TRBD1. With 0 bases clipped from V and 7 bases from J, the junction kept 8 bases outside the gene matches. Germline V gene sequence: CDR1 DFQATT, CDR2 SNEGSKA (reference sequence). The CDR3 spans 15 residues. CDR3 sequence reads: CSARDQGQSFEKLFF. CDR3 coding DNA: TGCAGTGCTAGAGATCAGGGACAGTCTTTTGAAAAACTGTTTTTT.

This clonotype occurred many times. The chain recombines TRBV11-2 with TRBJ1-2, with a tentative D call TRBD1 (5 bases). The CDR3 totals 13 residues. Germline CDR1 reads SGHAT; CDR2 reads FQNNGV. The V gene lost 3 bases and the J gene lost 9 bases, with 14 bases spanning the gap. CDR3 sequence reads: CASSLGESGRYTF. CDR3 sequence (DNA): TGTGCCAGCAGCTTGGGGGAGAGCGGGCGCTACACCTTC.

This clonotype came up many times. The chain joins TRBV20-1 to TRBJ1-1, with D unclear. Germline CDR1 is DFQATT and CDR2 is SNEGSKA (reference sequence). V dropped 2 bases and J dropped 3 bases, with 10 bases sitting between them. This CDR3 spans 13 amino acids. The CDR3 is CSARKGRDTEAFF. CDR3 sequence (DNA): TGCAGTGCTAGAAAAGGTCGGGACACTGAAGCTTTCTTT.

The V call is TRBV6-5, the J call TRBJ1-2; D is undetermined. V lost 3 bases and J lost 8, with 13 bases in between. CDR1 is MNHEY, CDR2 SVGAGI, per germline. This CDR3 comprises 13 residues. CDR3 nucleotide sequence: TGTGCCAGCAGTTATGCCCCGCGCGAGGGCTACACCTTC. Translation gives CASSYAPREGYTF.

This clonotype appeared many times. This CDR3 reads CSVEGSQETQYF. As DNA, the CDR3 is TGCAGCGTTGAGGGCAGCCAAGAGACCCAGTACTTC. The genes are TRBV29-1 and TRBJ2-5; D uncertain. Germline loops: CDR1 SQVTM, CDR2 ANQGSEA. This CDR3 has 12 amino acids. Trimming shortened V by 3 bases and J by 1 base, and 6 bases separated the two germline ends. Based on the CDR3 plus reference TRBV29-1 and TRBJ2-5, the full variable domain is SAVISQKPSRDICQRGTSLTIQCQVDSQVTMMFWYRQQPGQSLTLIATANQGSEATYESGFVIDKFPISRPNLTFSTLTVSNMSPEDSSIYLCSVEGSQETQYFGPGTRLLVL.

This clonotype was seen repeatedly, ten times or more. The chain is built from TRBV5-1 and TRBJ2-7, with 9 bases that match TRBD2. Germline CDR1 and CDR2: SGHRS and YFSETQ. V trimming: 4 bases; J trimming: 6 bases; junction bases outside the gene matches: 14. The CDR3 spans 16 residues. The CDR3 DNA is TGCGCCAGCAGCCCCGATCTAAGCGGGAGGTACCTCGAGCAGTACTTC. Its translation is CASSPDLSGRYLEQYF.

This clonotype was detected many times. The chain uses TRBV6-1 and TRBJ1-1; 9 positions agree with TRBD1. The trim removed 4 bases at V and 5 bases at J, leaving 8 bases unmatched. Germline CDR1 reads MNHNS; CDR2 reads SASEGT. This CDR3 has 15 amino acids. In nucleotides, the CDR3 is TGTGCCAGCAGTGCCCGACAGGGGGAAATGACTGAAGCTTTCTTT. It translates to CASSARQGEMTEAFF.

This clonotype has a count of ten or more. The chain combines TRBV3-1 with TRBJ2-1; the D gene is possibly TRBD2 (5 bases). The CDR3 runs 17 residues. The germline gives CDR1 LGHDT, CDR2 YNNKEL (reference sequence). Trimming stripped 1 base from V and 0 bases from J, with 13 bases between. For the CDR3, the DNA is TGTGCCAGCAGCCAAGCGGGGATAATACGCTCCTACAATGAGCAGTTCTTC. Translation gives CASSQAGIIRSYNEQFF.

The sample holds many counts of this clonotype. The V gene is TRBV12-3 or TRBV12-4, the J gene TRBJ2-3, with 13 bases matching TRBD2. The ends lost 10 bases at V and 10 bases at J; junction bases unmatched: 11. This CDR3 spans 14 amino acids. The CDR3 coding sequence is TGTGCCACCATGGGACTAGCGGGAAGGTATCCGCAGTATTTT. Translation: CATMGLAGRYPQYF.

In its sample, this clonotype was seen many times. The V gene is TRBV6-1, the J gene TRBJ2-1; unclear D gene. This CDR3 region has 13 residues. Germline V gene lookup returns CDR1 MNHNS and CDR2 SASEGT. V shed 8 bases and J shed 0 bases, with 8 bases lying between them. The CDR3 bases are TGTGCCAGCCAGCTGAGCTCCTACAATGAGCAGTTCTTC. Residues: CASQLSSYNEQFF.